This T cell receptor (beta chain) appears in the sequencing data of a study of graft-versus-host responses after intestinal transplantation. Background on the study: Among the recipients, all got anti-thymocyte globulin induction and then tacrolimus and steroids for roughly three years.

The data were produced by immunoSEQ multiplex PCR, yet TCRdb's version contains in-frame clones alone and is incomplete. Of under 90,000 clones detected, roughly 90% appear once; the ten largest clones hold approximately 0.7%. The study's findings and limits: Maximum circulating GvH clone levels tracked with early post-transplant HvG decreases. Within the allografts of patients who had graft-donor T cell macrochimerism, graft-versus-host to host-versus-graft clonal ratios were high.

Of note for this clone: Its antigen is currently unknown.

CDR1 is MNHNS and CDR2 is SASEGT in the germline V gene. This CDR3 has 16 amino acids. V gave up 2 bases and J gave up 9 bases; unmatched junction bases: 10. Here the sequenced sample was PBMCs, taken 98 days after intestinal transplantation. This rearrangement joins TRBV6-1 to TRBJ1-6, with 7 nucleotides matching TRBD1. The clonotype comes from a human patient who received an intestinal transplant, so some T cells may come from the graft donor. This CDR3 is CASSESWTGPLSPLHF. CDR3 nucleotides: TGTGCCAGCAGTGAATCTTGGACAGGTCCCCTTTCACCCCTCCACTTT.